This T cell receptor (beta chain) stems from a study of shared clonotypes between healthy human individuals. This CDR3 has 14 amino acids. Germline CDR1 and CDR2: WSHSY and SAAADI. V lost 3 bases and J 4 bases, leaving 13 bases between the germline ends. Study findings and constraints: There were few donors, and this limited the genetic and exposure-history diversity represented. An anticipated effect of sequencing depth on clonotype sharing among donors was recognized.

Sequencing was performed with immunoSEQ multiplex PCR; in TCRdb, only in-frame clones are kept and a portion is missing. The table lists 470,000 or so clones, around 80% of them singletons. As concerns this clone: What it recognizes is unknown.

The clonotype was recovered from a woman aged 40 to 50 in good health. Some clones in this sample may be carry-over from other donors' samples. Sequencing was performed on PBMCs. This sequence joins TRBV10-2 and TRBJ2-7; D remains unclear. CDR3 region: CASSDLVGSYEQYF. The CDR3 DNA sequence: TGCGCCAGCAGTGATCTCGTCGGAAGTTACGAGCAGTACTTC.